One and the same sample provided the 32 T cell receptor beta chains below, sequenced in a study of early T cells in non-severe SARS-CoV-2 infection (dated by TCRdb to the early 2020s). Libraries were constructed by 5' RACE. Reads for this sample came from a NextSeq 500. TCRdb's own reprocessing of the public reads used fastp at Q25 and MiXCR and kept productive beta chains. Rows are unified per CDR3 protein, each entry keeping the most common DNA and genes. The sample contains fewer than 30,000 distinct CDR3 sequences, more than 4.5% of them found a single time. The top ten hold 0.8% to 1% of the sample. The sample was whole blood. These receptor sequences come from an adult who was a healthcare worker with PCR-confirmed SARS-CoV-2 infection or an uninfected control (not recorded which).

The chain recombines TRBV5-1 with TRBJ2-1, with D perhaps matching TRBD1 (5 bases). This CDR3 is built from 14 residues. Germline CDR1 and CDR2: SGHRS and YFSETQ. The germline V and J ends were trimmed by 4 bases and 3 bases, with 11 bases remaining between them. CDR3 in amino acids: CASSRGQYYNEQFF. The CDR3 bases are TGCGCCAGCAGCCGCGGACAATACTACAATGAGCAGTTCTTC.

This clonotype was observed a handful of times. The chain carries TRBV28 and TRBJ2-1, with 13 bases identical to TRBD2. The CDR3 is made up of 16 amino acids. Germline V gives CDR1 MDHEN, CDR2 SYDVKM. V dropped 2 bases and J dropped 8; count of bases not matched to a gene: 6. The CDR3: CASSLRGLAGFDEQFF. CDR3 DNA sequence: TGTGCCAGCAGTTTAAGGGGACTAGCGGGATTCGATGAGCAGTTCTTC.

Many counts were recorded for this clonotype. The J gene is TRBJ2-1, the V gene TRBV10-3, with 9 bases matching TRBD2. Germline V lookup: CDR1 ENHRY, CDR2 SYGVKD. This CDR3 has 16 residues. Losses at the gene ends were 0 bases for V and 10 bases for J; bases not matched to a gene: 10. The CDR3 loop is CAISESGLAGMEEQFF. CDR3 DNA sequence: TGTGCCATCAGTGAGTCCGGGCTAGCGGGAATGGAAGAGCAGTTCTTC.

This clonotype was seen a few times. The gene calls are TRBV12-5 and TRBJ2-7, with a possible D match to TRBD1 (6 bases). The germline V gene encodes CDR1 LGHNT and CDR2 FRNRAP. The CDR3 sequence is 14 residues long. Trimming took 4 bases from V and 3 from J, leaving 13 bases between them. CDR3: CASGSQGMVYEQYF. The DNA for the CDR3 is TGTGCTAGTGGTTCACAGGGTATGGTCTACGAGCAGTACTTC.

The chain uses TRBV6-2 or TRBV6-3 and TRBJ1-5; possible D gene TRBD1, 5 bases. This CDR3 has 15 residues. CDR1 MNHEY and CDR2 SVGEGT come from the germline V gene. V dropped 0 bases and J dropped 6 bases, with 12 bases sitting between them. Here the CDR3 DNA reads TGTGCCAGCAGTTACTCGGCAGGGACGGGTCAGCCCCAGCATTTT. This codes for CASSYSAGTGQPQHF.

V is TRBV4-2 and J is TRBJ2-7, with D possibly TRBD1 on 5 matching bases. Germline V CDR1 and CDR2: LGHNA, YNFKEQ. V lost 4 bases, J lost 8 bases, and 15 bases lay in between. CDR3 size: 13 residues. In nucleotides, the CDR3 is TGTGCCAGCAGCCGCGATGTCCAGGGCAAGCAGTACTTC. Encoded protein: CASSRDVQGKQYF.

In its sample, this clonotype was seen many times. This chain connects TRBV12-3 or TRBV12-4 to TRBJ1-1; a possible D gene is TRBD1 (6 bases). V shed 3 bases and J shed 4 bases, with 6 bases lying between them. The CDR3 totals 12 residues. This CDR3 is CASSLTGTEAFF. Here the CDR3 DNA reads TGTGCCAGCAGTTTGACAGGCACTGAAGCTTTCTTT.

This clonotype was seen only a few times. V gene TRBV29-1 combines with J gene TRBJ2-4; TRBD1 is a possible D gene (6 bases). This CDR3 spans 12 amino acids. CDR1 and CDR2 from the germline V gene are SQVTM and ANQGSEA. V lost 7 bases and J lost 9, with 16 bases in between. CDR3 nucleotides: TGCAGCGCCGGTAGGGACATGGGCATTCAGTACTTC. Protein sequence: CSAGRDMGIQYF. The variable domain in full, with the rest retrieved from reference TRBV29-1 and TRBJ2-4, is SAVISQKPSRDICQRGTSLTIQCQVDSQVTMMFWYRQQPGQSLTLIATANQGSEATYESGFVIDKFPISRPNLTFSTLTVSNMSPEDSSIYLCSAGRDMGIQYFGAGTRLSVL.

Relative to its sample, this clonotype is medium-sized. The rearrangement links TRBV5-1 to TRBJ2-1; D uncertain. The CDR3 has 13 amino acids. Germline-derived CDR1 and CDR2 are SGHRS and YFSETQ. The V end was cut by 0 bases, the J end by 5 bases, with 6 bases between. This CDR3 reads CASSLGVDNEQFF. The CDR3 nucleotides are TGCGCCAGCAGCTTGGGCGTGGACAATGAGCAGTTCTTC.

This clonotype showed up just a few times. This rearrangement joins TRBV2 to TRBJ2-5, with D perhaps assigned TRBD1 or TRBD2 (5 bases each). CDR1 is SNHLY and CDR2 is FYNNEI in the germline V gene. With 7 bases removed from V and 8 bases from J, the gap between germline ends came to 17 bases. The CDR3 is 13 residues long. The CDR3 nucleotides read TGTGCCAGCAATTGGGGACCCAAGAGAACCCAGTACTTC. Translation: CASNWGPKRTQYF.

This clonotype has only a few counts. The CDR3: CASSGVEAKNIQYF. Here the CDR3 DNA reads TGTGCCAGCTCCGGGGTTGAAGCCAAAAACATTCAGTACTTC. The chain has TRBV18 and TRBJ2-4; possibly TRBD2 for D (5 bases). Germline loops: CDR1 KGHSH, CDR2 LQKENI. The V gene lost 6 bases and the J gene lost 0 bases, with 9 bases spanning the gap. This CDR3 spans 14 amino acids.

CDR3 nucleotides: TGTGCCAGCAGTCCGCCGGGACTTTCCTCCTACGAGCAGTACTTC. Its protein product is CASSPPGLSSYEQYF. The J gene is TRBJ2-7, the V gene TRBV28, with TRBD2 as a possible D gene (6 bases). This CDR3 has 15 amino acids. V lost 5 bases and J 0 bases, leaving 14 bases between the germline ends. The germline CDR1 and CDR2 sequences are MDHEN and SYDVKM.

Only a few counts were recorded for this clonotype. The chain couples TRBV28 to TRBJ2-3; 8 bases match TRBD1. Trimming cost V 7 bases and J 2 bases; bases outside gene matches: 5. CDR1 MDHEN and CDR2 SYDVKM come from the germline V gene. This CDR3 region has 14 residues. CDR3 bases: TGTGCCAGCACTAGGGACAGGTCCACAGATACGCAGTATTTT. Its protein product is CASTRDRSTDTQYF. The full variable domain, with the rest looked up from reference TRBV28 and TRBJ2-3, is DVKVTQSSRYLVKRTGEKVFLECVQDMDHENMFWYRQDPGLGLRLIYFSYDVKMKEKGDIPEGYSVSREKKERFSLILESASTNQTSMYLCASTRDRSTDTQYFGPGTRLTVL.

This clonotype was seen only a few times. CDR3 DNA: TGTGCCATCAGTGAGCCGGGTGTAGACGAGCAGTACTTC. This encodes CAISEPGVDEQYF. The gene calls are TRBV10-3 and TRBJ2-7; D call uncertain. This CDR3 is built from 13 residues. Germline V CDR1 and CDR2: ENHRY, SYGVKD. V was cut by 2 bases and J by 5 bases, with 10 bases left in between.

This clonotype was seen many times. The CDR3 DNA reads as TGCGCCAGCAGCCTGAGATTGGGCGACACTGAAGCTTTCTTT. Translating it yields CASSLRLGDTEAFF. The chain uses TRBV5-1 and TRBJ1-1; D uncertain. Germline V gives CDR1 SGHRS, CDR2 YFSETQ. Deletions cut 4 bases from V and 3 bases from J, with 13 bases between. The CDR3 sequence is 14 residues long.

This clonotype was counted at least ten times. The CDR3 region is CASSERTGGIVDTQYF. The CDR3 bases are TGCGCCAGCAGTGAGAGGACTGGGGGGATCGTAGATACGCAGTATTTT. J is TRBJ2-3 and V is TRBV10-1; D might be TRBD2 (6 bases). The CDR3 sequence is 16 residues long. Germline V gene data show CDR1 as WNHNN and CDR2 as SYGVQD (reference sequence). Trimming took 2 bases from V and 5 from J, leaving 17 bases between them.

This clonotype turned up a few times. The chain is built from TRBV29-1 and TRBJ2-1, with D tentatively TRBD1 or TRBD2 (5 bases each). CDR3 length: 14 residues. The germline V gene encodes CDR1 SQVTM and CDR2 ANQGSEA. V gave up 4 bases and J gave up 2 bases, with 12 bases separating them. This CDR3 reads CSVGGKQTYNEQFF. The DNA for the CDR3 is TGCAGCGTTGGGGGGAAACAAACCTACAATGAGCAGTTCTTC.

This clonotype was observed many times. The CDR3 region is CASSGTRLDTQYF. For the CDR3, the DNA is TGTGCCAGCAGTGGGACTAGATTAGATACGCAGTATTTT. The chain employs TRBV28 and TRBJ2-3; the match to TRBD2 covers 8 bases. This CDR3 is 13 amino acids long. Looked up from germline, CDR1 is MDHEN and CDR2 is SYDVKM. The V and J ends lost 5 bases and 5 bases, in that order; junction bases with no gene match: 3. The variable domain in full, completed from reference TRBV28 and TRBJ2-3, reads DVKVTQSSRYLVKRTGEKVFLECVQDMDHENMFWYRQDPGLGLRLIYFSYDVKMKEKGDIPEGYSVSREKKERFSLILESASTNQTSMYLCASSGTRLDTQYFGPGTRLTVL.

The rearrangement joins TRBV28 to TRBJ2-1, with 14 bases aligning to TRBD2. V was pared by 3 bases and J by 8 bases, with 9 bases of the junction left unmatched. This CDR3 has 17 amino acids. CDR1 and CDR2 (germline): MDHEN, SYDVKM. In nucleotides, the CDR3 is TGTGCCAGCAGTTTCCGAGCCGGACTAGCGGGGGGAGATGAGCAGTTCTTC. Amino acids: CASSFRAGLAGGDEQFF.

This chain connects TRBV12-3 or TRBV12-4 to TRBJ2-1, with a weak D call TRBD2 (6 bases). There are 11 residues in the CDR3. The V end was cut by 3 bases, the J end by 14 bases, with 11 bases between. The CDR3 nucleotides read TGTGCCAGCAGTTTGACGCGGACTAAGTTCTTC. The encoded protein is CASSLTRTKFF.

In its sample, this clonotype was seen once. A much larger clone differs from this one at a single base, so this may be a read error. This chain connects TRBV20-1 to TRBJ2-5; 8 positions agree with TRBD2. Germline values: CDR1 DFQATT, CDR2 SNEGSKA (reference sequence). CDR3 length: 13 amino acids. Germline trimming cut 6 bases from V and 1 base from J; bases unmatched to any gene: 4. CDR3 region: CSAPTSGQETQYF. The CDR3 DNA sequence: TGCAGTGCCCCCACTAGCGGCCAAGAGACCCAGTACTTC.

This clonotype came up many times. The chain carries TRBV5-1 and TRBJ1-5; unclear D gene. The V gene lost 5 bases and the J gene lost 6 bases, with 18 bases spanning the gap. Germline V lookup: CDR1 SGHRS, CDR2 YFSETQ. CDR3 length: 15 amino acids. The CDR3 bases are TGCGCCAGCAGTCTAGAGGGTATTAGGAGTCAGCCCCAGCATTTT. It yields the protein CASSLEGIRSQPQHF. Supplemented by reference TRBV5-1 and TRBJ1-5, the full variable domain reads KAGVTQTPRYLIKTRGQQVTLSCSPISGHRSVSWYQQTPGQGLQFLFEYFSETQRNKGNFPGRFSGRQFSNSRSEMNVSTLELGDSALYLCASSLEGIRSQPQHFGDGTRLSIL.

There are many counts of this clonotype. The genes are TRBV25-1 and TRBJ2-7; tentatively, D is TRBD1 (6 bases). The germline V gene encodes CDR1 MGHDK and CDR2 SYGVNS. With 2 bases removed from V and 2 bases from J, the gap between germline ends came to 10 bases. The CDR3 is 14 amino acids. CDR3 nucleotides: TGTGCCAGCAGTGAAGACAGGTTCCCCTACGAGCAGTACTTC. This gives the protein CASSEDRFPYEQYF.

This clonotype showed up many times. This chain joins TRBV6-2 or TRBV6-3 and TRBJ2-2, with D hard to call. Trimming took 6 bases from V and 4 from J, leaving 21 bases between them. The CDR3 loop spans 17 amino acids. Germline V gives CDR1 MNHEY, CDR2 SVGEGT. As DNA, the CDR3 is TGTGCCAGCAGCCGCCGGATTGACCAACCCTTCACCGGGGAGCTGTTTTTT. Its translation is CASSRRIDQPFTGELFF.

This clonotype showed up many times. J is TRBJ2-3 and V is TRBV30, with D possibly being TRBD1 (6 bases). There are 15 residues in the CDR3. Trimming pared 0 bases from V and 8 bases from J, leaving 18 bases between. Germline loops: CDR1 GTSNPN, CDR2 SVGIG (reference sequence). CDR3 sequence (DNA): TGTGCCTGGAGTGTACCCCAGGGGCTAAGCGGTACGCAGTATTTT. This sequence encodes CAWSVPQGLSGTQYF.

Many counts were recorded for this clonotype. J is TRBJ2-3 and V is TRBV28, with D unresolved. Looked up from germline, CDR1 is MDHEN and CDR2 is SYDVKM. Trimming stripped 4 bases from V and 2 bases from J, with 16 bases between. The CDR3 has 16 residues. CDR3 DNA: TGTGCCAGCAGTTCACTGATGGGGTTCCCCACAGATACGCAGTATTTT. Its protein product is CASSSLMGFPTDTQYF.

This clonotype was counted a few times. The chain recombines TRBV2 with TRBJ2-7; D gene unclear. CDR3 length: 14 amino acids. The germline gives CDR1 SNHLY, CDR2 FYNNEI. V dropped 6 bases and J dropped 5 bases, with 17 bases sitting between them. This chain's CDR3 is CASRMTSRGNEQYF. The CDR3 bases are TGTGCCAGCAGGATGACCTCTCGAGGCAACGAGCAGTACTTC.

There are many counts of this clonotype. This chain links TRBV20-1 with TRBJ2-3, with D possibly being TRBD1 (6 bases). In germline, CDR1 is DFQATT, CDR2 SNEGSKA (reference sequence). The CDR3 covers 17 residues. Trimming took off 5 bases at V and 1 base at J, with 22 bases between the two ends. The DNA of the CDR3 is TGCAGTGCTGCCCCGGGCACAGGGATGCTTGGCACAGATACGCAGTATTTT. This codes for CSAAPGTGMLGTDTQYF.

This rearrangement joins TRBV20-1 to TRBJ2-3, with D unclear. With 3 bases removed from V and 5 bases from J, the gap between germline ends came to 6 bases. Germline V gene sequence: CDR1 DFQATT, CDR2 SNEGSKA (reference sequence). The CDR3 is 11 residues long. The CDR3 is CSARSRDTQYF. The DNA for the CDR3 is TGCAGTGCTAGGAGTCGAGATACGCAGTATTTT.

This clonotype was picked up many times. CDR3 sequence (DNA): TGCGCCAGCAGCTTGGTTTGGGGAAATGAGCAGTTCTTC. The encoded protein is CASSLVWGNEQFF. The rearrangement links TRBV5-1 to TRBJ2-1; D is unclear. Germline lookup yields CDR1 SGHRS and CDR2 YFSETQ. V lost 0 bases to trimming and J lost 7 bases, with 8 bases between them. The CDR3 covers 13 residues. The full variable domain, rest sourced from reference TRBV5-1 and TRBJ2-1, is KAGVTQTPRYLIKTRGQQVTLSCSPISGHRSVSWYQQTPGQGLQFLFEYFSETQRNKGNFPGRFSGRQFSNSRSEMNVSTLELGDSALYLCASSLVWGNEQFFGPGTRLTVL.

This clonotype appeared many times. The V gene is TRBV24-1, the J gene TRBJ2-1, with D possibly called TRBD1 or TRBD2 (5 bases each). Trimming pared 3 bases from V and 0 bases from J, leaving 14 bases between. The CDR3 totals 17 residues. Germline CDR1 is KGHDR and CDR2 is SFDVKD. Written as DNA, the CDR3 is TGTGCCACCAGTGATCCTCGGGCAGGGAGCTCCTACAATGAGCAGTTCTTC. It encodes CATSDPRAGSSYNEQFF.

The chain recombines TRBV18 with TRBJ2-1; 9 bases map to TRBD2. The CDR3 sequence is 15 residues long. Germline CDR1 and CDR2: KGHSH and LQKENI. With V trimmed by 5 bases and J by 5 bases, 7 bases remained unmatched. The CDR3 loop is CASSSLAGADNEQFF. CDR3 sequence (DNA): TGTGCCAGCTCATCCTTAGCGGGGGCCGACAATGAGCAGTTCTTC. Complete variable domain (other parts from reference TRBV18 and TRBJ2-1): NAGVMQNPRHLVRRRGQEARLRCSPMKGHSHVYWYRQLPEEGLKFMVYLQKENIIDESGMPKERFSAEFPKEGPSILRIQQVVRGDSAAYFCASSSLAGADNEQFFGPGTRLTVL.